A selection of T cell receptor beta chains follows, all from one sample in a study of T-cell memory formation after mild COVID-19. TCRdb independently ran MiXCR on the 5' RACE reads; one entry per CDR3 protein. The sample contains over 6,500 distinct CDR3 sequences, 25% to 40% of which appear only once. Material for sequencing was PBMCs or a T cell subset sorted from them (not recorded which). Source of these receptors: an adult woman who had mild COVID-19 (a few samples of this study predate the infection). Cell type and time point are not known. Each CDR3 is given with its conserved first and last residue. The order of the fields is J gene, V gene, clone size, D gene, CDR3 protein, CDR3 DNA. The D gene is left open where the match is weak. Only part of the rows carry a size: once, few, many, or a class if the clone is expanded.

>TRBJ1-5|TRBV4-1|many|NA
CASSQDPSLRNQPQHF
TGCGCCAGCAGCCAAGATCCCTCCCTTAGGAATCAGCCCCAGCATTTT
>TRBJ2-3|TRBV7-9|NA|TRBD2
CASSHGTSGTDTQYF
TGTGCCAGCAGCCATGGGACTAGCGGCACAGATACGCAGTATTTT
>TRBJ2-7|TRBV5-1|once|TRBD2
CASSSSGLALDEQYF
TGCGCCAGCAGCTCCTCTGGACTAGCTCTTGACGAGCAGTACTTC
>TRBJ2-5|TRBV24-1|many|NA
CATSAPDTGVGETQYF
TGTGCCACCAGTGCCCCGGACACCGGGGTGGGAGAGACCCAGTACTTC
>TRBJ2-3|TRBV5-1|NA|NA
CASSLKGTDTQYF
TGCGCCAGCAGCTTGAAGGGCACAGATACGCAGTATTTT
>TRBJ2-3|TRBV6-5|many|TRBD2
CASSYKPGLAGFTDTQYF
TGTGCCAGCAGTTACAAACCGGGACTAGCGGGATTCACAGATACGCAGTATTTT
>TRBJ2-7|TRBV4-2|many|NA
CASSQELQERYEQYF
TGTGCCAGCAGCCAAGAGCTCCAGGAACGTTACGAGCAGTACTTC
>TRBJ2-7|TRBV27|medium-sized|NA
CASSLSVPAFYEQYF
TGTGCCAGCAGTTTATCTGTACCGGCCTTCTACGAGCAGTACTTC
>TRBJ2-1|TRBV7-2|NA|TRBD2
CASSPVAGGLNEQFF
TGTGCCAGCAGCCCGGTAGCGGGGGGGCTAAATGAGCAGTTCTTC
>TRBJ1-1|TRBV12-3/TRBV12-4|NA|TRBD1
CASSRPGQGTTEAFF
TGTGCCAGCAGCAGACCGGGACAGGGGACCACTGAAGCTTTCTTT
>TRBJ2-5|TRBV2|many|TRBD2
CASSWVAGRYQETQYF
TGTGCCAGCAGTTGGGTAGCGGGCAGATACCAAGAGACCCAGTACTTC
>TRBJ2-7|TRBV2|NA|NA
CASDSGNYEQYF
TGTGCCAGCGATTCAGGGAACTACGAGCAGTACTTC
>TRBJ2-7|TRBV7-9|many|TRBD2
CASSLAGLAGEQYF
TGTGCCAGCAGCCTGGCGGGGCTAGCGGGGGAGCAGTACTTC
>TRBJ2-7|TRBV5-1|many|NA
CASSLIPYEQYF
TGCGCCAGCAGCTTGATACCCTACGAGCAGTACTTC
>TRBJ2-2|TRBV5-1|many|TRBD1
CASSLGQVHDELFF
TGCGCCAGCAGCTTAGGACAGGTTCATGATGAGCTGTTTTTT
>TRBJ2-7|TRBV6-5|many|NA
CASSYLVPGPGSGEQYF
TGTGCCAGCAGTTACCTAGTACCGGGCCCCGGATCGGGGGAGCAGTACTTC
>TRBJ2-1|TRBV7-2|many|TRBD2
CASSLGLAGGNEQFF
TGTGCCAGCAGCTTAGGACTAGCGGGGGGCAATGAGCAGTTCTTC
>TRBJ1-5|TRBV10-3|many|NA
CAISLESAQPQHF
TGTGCCATCAGCTTGGAATCGGCTCAGCCCCAGCATTTT
>TRBJ2-7|TRBV27|many|TRBD1
CASNPGGPSSYEQYF
TGTGCCAGCAACCCAGGGGGCCCCAGCTCCTACGAGCAGTACTTC
>TRBJ2-1|TRBV18|many|NA
CASSPGLQVFDEQFF
TGTGCCAGCTCACCAGGGTTACAGGTCTTCGATGAGCAGTTCTTC
>TRBJ1-2|TRBV20-1|NA|TRBD1
CSAGGTGLIHGYTF
TGCAGTGCTGGGGGGACAGGGCTGATTCATGGCTACACCTTC
>TRBJ2-3|TRBV9|many|TRBD2
CASSAGGTYYTDTQYF
TGTGCCAGCAGCGCCGGGGGGACGTATTACACAGATACGCAGTATTTT
>TRBJ1-2|TRBV7-9|many|NA
CASSPISIVRDGYTF
TGTGCCAGCAGCCCCATTTCGATCGTCCGGGATGGCTACACCTTC
>TRBJ2-5|TRBV5-4|NA|NA
CASSLWANGETQYF
TGTGCCAGCAGCTTGTGGGCAAACGGGGAGACCCAGTACTTC
>TRBJ2-7|TRBV7-9|many|TRBD1
CASSALDRDTYEQYF
TGTGCCAGCAGCGCACTCGACAGGGACACCTACGAGCAGTACTTC
>TRBJ2-1|TRBV6-5|many|TRBD2
CASSSLTSGGPIYNEQFF
TGTGCCAGCAGTTCCTTGACTAGCGGGGGGCCAATTTACAATGAGCAGTTCTTC
>TRBJ2-3|TRBV5-1|NA|NA
CASSLTSIAASTDTQYF
TGCGCCAGCAGCTTGACCTCCATAGCGGCCAGCACAGATACGCAGTATTTT
>TRBJ2-1|TRBV4-2|many|TRBD1
CASSQVNKGGADEQFF
TGTGCCAGCAGCCAAGTAAATAAAGGGGGCGCAGATGAGCAGTTCTTC
>TRBJ1-1|TRBV2|NA|NA
CASSEGNAGPNTEAFF
TGTGCCAGCAGTGAAGGGAACGCAGGGCCAAACACTGAAGCTTTCTTT
>TRBJ1-1|TRBV20-1|NA|TRBD1
CSAIGTGEDTEAFF
TGCAGTGCTATAGGGACAGGGGAGGACACTGAAGCTTTCTTT
>TRBJ2-1|TRBV6-2/TRBV6-3|NA|NA
CASSYDPAASSYNEQFF
TGTGCCAGCAGTTACGATCCAGCGGCTAGCTCCTACAATGAGCAGTTCTTC
>TRBJ2-3|TRBV11-2|NA|NA
CASCSGGDTQYF
TGTGCCAGCTGCTCCGGCGGGGATACGCAGTATTTT
>TRBJ2-2|TRBV11-2|NA|NA
CASSSPGGQDGTGELFF
TGTGCCAGCAGCTCCCCCGGAGGCCAGGATGGAACCGGGGAGCTGTTTTTT
>TRBJ2-3|TRBV5-1|many|TRBD2
CASSWGDGGGAAGDTQYF
TGCGCCAGCAGCTGGGGGGACGGCGGGGGGGCCGCCGGAGATACGCAGTATTTT
>TRBJ2-3|TRBV7-2|NA|NA
CASSARQFPDTQYF
TGTGCCAGCAGCGCACGACAGTTTCCTGATACGCAGTATTTT
>TRBJ2-5|TRBV5-1|once|TRBD2
CASSPGLAGGQETQYF
TGCGCCAGCAGCCCGGGACTAGCGGGAGGACAGGAGACCCAGTACTTC
>TRBJ1-1|TRBV27|many|NA
CATQSSWVNTEAFF
TGTGCCACCCAATCGAGCTGGGTGAACACTGAAGCTTTCTTT
>TRBJ2-5|TRBV11-2|NA|NA
CASSSGSSKGETQYF
TGTGCCAGCAGCTCCGGGAGCTCCAAGGGAGAGACCCAGTACTTC
>TRBJ2-1|TRBV7-7|many|NA
CASSARLEGHEQFF
TGTGCCAGCAGCGCCAGACTAGAGGGGCATGAGCAGTTCTTC
>TRBJ1-2|TRBV5-4|many|TRBD1
CASSPGQGFYGYTF
TGTGCCAGCAGCCCCGGACAGGGATTCTATGGCTACACCTTC
>TRBJ1-1|TRBV12-3/TRBV12-4|medium-sized|NA
CASSFGQVPVNTEAFF
TGTGCCAGCAGTTTTGGGCAGGTACCCGTGAACACTGAAGCTTTCTTT
>TRBJ2-5|TRBV4-2|medium-sized|NA
CASSQDQLATETQYF
TGTGCCAGCAGCCAAGATCAGCTAGCGACAGAGACCCAGTACTTC